This T cell receptor beta chain was recovered during a study of blood T cell repertoires in COVID-19. Study at large: Sites in the United States, Italy and Spain provided acute and convalescent COVID-19 samples. PBMCs, B-cell-depleted T cells, or T cells provided the cDNA or gDNA that made up the material.

The table lists this clone with a count of one. The repertoire was sequenced with immunoSEQ multiplex PCR; TCRdb's copy has only in-frame clones and lacks some. The sample shows 250,000 to 350,000 clones, around 90% of them seen only once. V lost 6 bases, J lost 4 bases, and 14 bases lay in between. The CDR3 loop spans 14 amino acids. Germline V gene sequence: CDR1 MNHEY, CDR2 SMNVEV (reference sequence). The source is a woman between 45 and 60 years old who had recovered from COVID-19. The specimen was peripheral blood. The genes are TRBV27 and TRBJ2-3; possibly TRBD2 for D (6 bases). CDR3 bases: TGTGCCAGCAGCCTGACTAGGTCCGCAGATACGCAGTATTTT. It specifies CASSLTRSADTQYF.